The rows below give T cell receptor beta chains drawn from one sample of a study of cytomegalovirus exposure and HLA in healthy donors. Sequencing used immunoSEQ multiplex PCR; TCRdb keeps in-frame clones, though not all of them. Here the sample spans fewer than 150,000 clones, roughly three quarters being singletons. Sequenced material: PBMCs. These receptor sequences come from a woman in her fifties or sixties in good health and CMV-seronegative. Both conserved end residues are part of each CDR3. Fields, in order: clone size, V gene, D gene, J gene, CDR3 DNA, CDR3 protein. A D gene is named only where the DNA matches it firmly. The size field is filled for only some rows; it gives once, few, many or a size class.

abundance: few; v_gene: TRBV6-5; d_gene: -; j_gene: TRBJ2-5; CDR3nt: TGTGCCAGCAGTTACTCGTGGGGGGGCAAGGAGACCCAGTACTTC; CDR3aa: CASSYSWGGKETQYF
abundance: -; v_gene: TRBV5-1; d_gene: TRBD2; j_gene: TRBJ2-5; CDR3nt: TGCGCCAGCAGCTTTGCTAGCGGGGGGCAAGAGACCCAGTACTTC; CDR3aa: CASSFASGGQETQYF
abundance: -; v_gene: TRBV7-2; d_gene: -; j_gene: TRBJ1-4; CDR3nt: TGTGCCAGCAGCTTAGAACAGGGAAGTGAAAAACTGTTTTTT; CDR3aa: CASSLEQGSEKLFF
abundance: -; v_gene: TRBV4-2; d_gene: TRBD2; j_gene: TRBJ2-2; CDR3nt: TGTGCCAGCAGCCACGGGGGGGCGTGGACCGGGGAGCTGTTTTTT; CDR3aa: CASSHGGAWTGELFF
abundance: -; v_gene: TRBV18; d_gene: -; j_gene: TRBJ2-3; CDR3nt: TGTGCCAGCTCACCTCCTCGTAGCACAGATACGCAGTATTTT; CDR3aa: CASSPPRSTDTQYF
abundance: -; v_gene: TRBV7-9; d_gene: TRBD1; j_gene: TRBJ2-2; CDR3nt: TGTGCCAGCAGATTAGGACAGGGGGCGGCCGGGGAGCTGTTTTTT; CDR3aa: CASRLGQGAAGELFF
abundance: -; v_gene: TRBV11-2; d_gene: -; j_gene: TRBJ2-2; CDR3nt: TGTGCCAGCAGCTTTAGGGGGAACACCGGGGAGCTGTTTTTT; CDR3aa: CASSFRGNTGELFF
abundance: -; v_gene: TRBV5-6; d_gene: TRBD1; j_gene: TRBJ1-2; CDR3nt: TGTGCCAGCAGCAAAGACAGGGACTATGGCTACACCTTC; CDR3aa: CASSKDRDYGYTF
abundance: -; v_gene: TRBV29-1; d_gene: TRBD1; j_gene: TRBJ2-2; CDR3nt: TGCAGCGTTCGCCAACAGGGGGCCGGGGAGCTGTTTTTT; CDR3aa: CSVRQQGAGELFF
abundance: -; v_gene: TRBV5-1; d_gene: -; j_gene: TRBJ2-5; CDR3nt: TGCGCCAGCAGCCTGAGGGGGTCCCAAGAGACCCAGTACTTC; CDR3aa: CASSLRGSQETQYF
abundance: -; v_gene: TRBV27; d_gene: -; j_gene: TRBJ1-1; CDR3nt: TGTGCCAGCAGTTTCACGGCAGGGCGGACTGAAGCTTTCTTT; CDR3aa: CASSFTAGRTEAFF
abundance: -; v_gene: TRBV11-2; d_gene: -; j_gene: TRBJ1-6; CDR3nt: TGTGCCAGCAGCTTAGTGGCTAGACTGAATTCACCCCTCCACTTT; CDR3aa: CASSLVARLNSPLHF
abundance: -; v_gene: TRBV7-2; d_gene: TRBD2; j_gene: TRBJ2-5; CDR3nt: TGTGCCAGCAGCCGAGGGATTAGCGGGGGGGCCAGAGAGACCCAGTACTTC; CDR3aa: CASSRGISGGARETQYF
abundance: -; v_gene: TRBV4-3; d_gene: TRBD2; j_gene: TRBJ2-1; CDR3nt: TGCGCCAGCAGCCAAGAGAGGCCTAGCGGGGGGCCAGGTGAGCAGTTCTTC; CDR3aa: CASSQERPSGGPGEQFF
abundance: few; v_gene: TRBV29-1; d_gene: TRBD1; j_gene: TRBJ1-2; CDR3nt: TGCCAGGTGGCGACAGGGGAGAACTATGGCTACACCTTC; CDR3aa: CQVATGENYGYTF
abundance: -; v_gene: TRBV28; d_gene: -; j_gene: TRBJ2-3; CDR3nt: TGTGCCAGCAGCGGGACTGACACAGATACGCAGTATTTT; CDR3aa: CASSGTDTDTQYF
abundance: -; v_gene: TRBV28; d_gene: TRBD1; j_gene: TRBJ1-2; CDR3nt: TGTGCCAGCAGTTCCTCAACAGGGGGCTTTGGCTACACCTTC; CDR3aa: CASSSSTGGFGYTF
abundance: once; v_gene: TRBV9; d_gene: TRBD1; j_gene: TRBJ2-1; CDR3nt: TGTGCCAGCAGCCCCCGACAGGGGGTACAATTCTACAATGAGCAGTTCTTC; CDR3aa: CASSPRQGVQFYNEQFF
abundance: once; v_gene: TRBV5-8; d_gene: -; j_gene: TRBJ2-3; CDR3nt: TGTGCCAGCAGCTTGGAGGGGGGGGATACGCAGTATTTT; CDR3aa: CASSLEGGDTQYF
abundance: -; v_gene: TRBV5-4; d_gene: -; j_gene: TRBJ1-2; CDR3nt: TGTGCCAGCAGCTTGGAGCAGGATGGCTACACCTTC; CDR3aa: CASSLEQDGYTF
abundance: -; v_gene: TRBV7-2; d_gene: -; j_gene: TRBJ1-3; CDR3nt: TGTGCCAGCAGCCAATTGTCCGGAAACACCATATATTTT; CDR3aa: CASSQLSGNTIYF
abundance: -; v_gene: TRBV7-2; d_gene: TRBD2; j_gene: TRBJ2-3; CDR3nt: TGTGCCAGCAGCTTATTGGGGACTAGCGGGGGTACAGATACGCAGTATTTT; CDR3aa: CASSLLGTSGGTDTQYF
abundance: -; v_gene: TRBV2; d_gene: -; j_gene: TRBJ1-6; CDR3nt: TGTGCCAGCAGTGTTGGGCAGGGACTTAGCACCCTCCACTTT; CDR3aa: CASSVGQGLSTLHF
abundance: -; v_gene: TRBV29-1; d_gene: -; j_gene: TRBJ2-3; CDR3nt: TGCAGCGTTGAAAACGGGGGCACAGATACGCAGTATTTT; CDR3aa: CSVENGGTDTQYF